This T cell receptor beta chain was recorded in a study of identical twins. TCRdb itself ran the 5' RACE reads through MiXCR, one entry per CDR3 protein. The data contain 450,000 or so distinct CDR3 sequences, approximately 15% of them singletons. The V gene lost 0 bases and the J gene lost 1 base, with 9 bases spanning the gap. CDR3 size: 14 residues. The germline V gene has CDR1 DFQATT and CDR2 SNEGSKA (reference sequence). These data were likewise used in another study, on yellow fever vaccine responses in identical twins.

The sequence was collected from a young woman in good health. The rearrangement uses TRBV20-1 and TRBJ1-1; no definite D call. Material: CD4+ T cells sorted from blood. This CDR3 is CSARDRRANTEAFF. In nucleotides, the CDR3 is TGCAGTGCTAGAGATAGGCGGGCGAACACTGAAGCTTTCTTT.